Each of the 3 T cell receptor beta chains below was sequenced from the same sample in a study of OX40 agonist ivuxolimab in advanced cancers. Libraries were prepared by immunoSEQ multiplex PCR; TCRdb keeps only in-frame clonotypes and omits some of them. Altogether some 80,000 clones are present, over 85% being singletons, with the ten largest covering 0.65%. The sample in question was CD4+ or CD8+ T cells sorted from blood, obtained in a trial of the OX40 agonist ivuxolimab. These receptors came from an adult with an advanced solid tumor such as melanoma, head and neck, liver or kidney cancer.

The V gene is TRBV11-3, the J gene TRBJ2-7, with TRBD1 matching over 10 bases. This CDR3 comprises 16 residues. The V gene end was trimmed by 4 bases and the J gene end by 7 bases; junction bases not matched to a gene: 13. Per the germline V gene, CDR1 is SGHNT and CDR2 is YENEEA. CDR3: CASSYNPGQGSSEQYF. The CDR3 coding sequence is TGTGCCAGCAGCTACAACCCGGGACAGGGGTCGAGTGAGCAGTACTTC.

This clone was detected only a few times. V gene TRBV5-1 combines with J gene TRBJ2-2; no reliable D call. The CDR3 spans 14 residues. V lost 0 bases, J lost 1 base, and 4 bases lay in between. Germline CDR1 is SGHRS and CDR2 is YFSETQ. Here the CDR3 reads CASSLGQNTGELFF. In DNA form, the CDR3 reads TGCGCCAGCAGCTTGGGACAGAACACCGGGGAGCTGTTTTTT.

This clone has a single count. This sequence joins TRBV19 and TRBJ2-5, with a tentative D call TRBD1 (6 bases). This CDR3 has 13 residues. Deletions cut 5 bases from V and 5 bases from J, with 12 bases between. Looked up from germline, CDR1 is LNHDA and CDR2 is SQIVND (reference sequence). This CDR3 is CASSHRDKETQYF. CDR3 DNA sequence: TGTGCCAGTAGTCACCGGGACAAGGAGACCCAGTACTTC.